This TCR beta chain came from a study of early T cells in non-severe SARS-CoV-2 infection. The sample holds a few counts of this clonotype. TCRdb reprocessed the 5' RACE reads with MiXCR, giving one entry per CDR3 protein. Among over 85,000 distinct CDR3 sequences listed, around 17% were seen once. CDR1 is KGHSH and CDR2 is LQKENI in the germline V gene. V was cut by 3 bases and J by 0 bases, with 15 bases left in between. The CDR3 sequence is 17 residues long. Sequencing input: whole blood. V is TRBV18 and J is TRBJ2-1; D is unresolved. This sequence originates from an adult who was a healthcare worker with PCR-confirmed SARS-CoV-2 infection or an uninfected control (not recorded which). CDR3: CASSPPTNSRSYNEQFF. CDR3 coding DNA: TGTGCCAGCTCACCCCCGACCAACTCCCGCTCCTACAATGAGCAGTTCTTC.